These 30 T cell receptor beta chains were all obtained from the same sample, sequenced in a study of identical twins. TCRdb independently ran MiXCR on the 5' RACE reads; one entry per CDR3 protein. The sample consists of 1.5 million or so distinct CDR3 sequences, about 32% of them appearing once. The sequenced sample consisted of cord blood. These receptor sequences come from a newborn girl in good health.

The CDR3 DNA sequence: TGTGCCAGCAGTTACGGTCGGGTCTGGGGAGAGACCCAGTACTTC. This sequence encodes CASSYGRVWGETQYF. The genes are TRBV6-5 and TRBJ2-5, with unresolved D. Looked up from germline, CDR1 is MNHEY and CDR2 is SVGAGI. Trimming took 2 bases from V and 4 from J, leaving 14 bases between them. The CDR3 length is 15 residues.

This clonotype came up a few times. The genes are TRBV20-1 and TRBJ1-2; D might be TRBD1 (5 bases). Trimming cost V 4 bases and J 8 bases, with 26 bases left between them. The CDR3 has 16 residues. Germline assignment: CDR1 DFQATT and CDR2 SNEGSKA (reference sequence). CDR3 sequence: CSAKRTSTWGEGGYTF. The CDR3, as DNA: TGCAGTGCTAAGAGGACATCGACGTGGGGTGAGGGGGGCTACACCTTC.

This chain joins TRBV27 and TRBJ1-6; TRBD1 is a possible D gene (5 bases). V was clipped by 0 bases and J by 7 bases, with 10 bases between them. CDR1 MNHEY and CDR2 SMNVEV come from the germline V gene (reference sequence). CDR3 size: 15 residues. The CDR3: CASSLSGRGNSPLHF. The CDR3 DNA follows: TGTGCCAGCAGTTTATCCGGGAGGGGCAATTCACCCCTCCACTTT.

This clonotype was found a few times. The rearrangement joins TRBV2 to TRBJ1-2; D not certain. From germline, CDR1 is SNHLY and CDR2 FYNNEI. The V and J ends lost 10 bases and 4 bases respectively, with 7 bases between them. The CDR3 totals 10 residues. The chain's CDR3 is CAKKGYGYTF. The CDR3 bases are TGTGCCAAAAAGGGCTATGGCTACACCTTC.

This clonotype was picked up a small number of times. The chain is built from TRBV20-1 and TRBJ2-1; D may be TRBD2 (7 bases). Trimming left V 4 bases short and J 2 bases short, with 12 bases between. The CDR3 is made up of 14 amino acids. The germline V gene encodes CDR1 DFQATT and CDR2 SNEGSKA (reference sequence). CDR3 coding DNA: TGCAGTGCTAATGACGGGGGGCCCTACAATGAGCAGTTCTTC. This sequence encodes CSANDGGPYNEQFF.

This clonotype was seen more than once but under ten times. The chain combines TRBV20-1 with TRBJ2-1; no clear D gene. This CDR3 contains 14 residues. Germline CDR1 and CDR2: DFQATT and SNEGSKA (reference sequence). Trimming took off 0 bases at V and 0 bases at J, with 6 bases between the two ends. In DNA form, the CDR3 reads TGCAGTGCTAGAGAACGTAGCTCCTACAATGAGCAGTTCTTC. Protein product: CSARERSSYNEQFF.

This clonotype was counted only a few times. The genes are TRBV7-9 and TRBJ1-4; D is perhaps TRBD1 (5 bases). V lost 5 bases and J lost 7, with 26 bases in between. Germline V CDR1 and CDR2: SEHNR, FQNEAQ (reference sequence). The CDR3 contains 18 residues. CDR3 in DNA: TGTGCCAGCAGCCCCAATGGGGGAGCTTCAGGGATGTCTGAAAAACTGTTTTTT. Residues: CASSPNGGASGMSEKLFF.

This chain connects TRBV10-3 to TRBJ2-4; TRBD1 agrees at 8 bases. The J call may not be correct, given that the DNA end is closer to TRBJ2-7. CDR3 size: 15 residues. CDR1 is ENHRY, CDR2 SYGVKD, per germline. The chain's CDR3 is CAIRVTRTGSGEQYF. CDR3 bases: TGTGCCATCAGAGTAACTAGGACAGGGAGCGGCGAGCAGTACTTC.

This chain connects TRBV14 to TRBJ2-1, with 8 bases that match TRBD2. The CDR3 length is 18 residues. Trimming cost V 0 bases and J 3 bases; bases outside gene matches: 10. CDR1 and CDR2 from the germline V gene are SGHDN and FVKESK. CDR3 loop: CASSQDRAKRGNYNEQFF. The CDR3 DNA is TGTGCCAGCAGCCAAGATCGGGCGAAGCGGGGGAACTACAATGAGCAGTTCTTC. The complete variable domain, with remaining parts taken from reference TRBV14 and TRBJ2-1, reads EAGVTQFPSHSVIEKGQTVTLRCDPISGHDNLYWYRRVMGKEIKFLLHFVKESKQDESGMPNNRFLAERTGGTYSTLKVQPAELEDSGVYFCASSQDRAKRGNYNEQFFGPGTRLTVL.

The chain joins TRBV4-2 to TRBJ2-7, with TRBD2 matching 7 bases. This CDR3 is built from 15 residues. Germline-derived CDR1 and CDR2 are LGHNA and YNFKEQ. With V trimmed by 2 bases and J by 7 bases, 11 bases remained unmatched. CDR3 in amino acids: CASSQYGAGRNEQYF. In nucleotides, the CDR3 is TGTGCCAGCAGCCAATACGGAGCGGGAAGGAATGAGCAGTACTTC.

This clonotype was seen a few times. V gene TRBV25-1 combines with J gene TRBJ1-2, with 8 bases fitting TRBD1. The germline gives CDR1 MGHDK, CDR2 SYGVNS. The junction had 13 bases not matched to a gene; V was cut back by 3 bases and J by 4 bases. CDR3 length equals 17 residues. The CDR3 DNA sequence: TGTGCCAGCAGTGATTGGGGGACAGGCCAAGGGGGCTATGGCTACACCTTC. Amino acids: CASSDWGTGQGGYGYTF.

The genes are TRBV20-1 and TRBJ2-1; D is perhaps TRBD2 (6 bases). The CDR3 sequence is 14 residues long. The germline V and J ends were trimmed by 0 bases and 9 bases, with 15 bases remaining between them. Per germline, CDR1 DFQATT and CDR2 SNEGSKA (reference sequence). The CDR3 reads CSARDAGLHPEQFF. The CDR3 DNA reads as TGCAGTGCTAGAGATGCGGGACTCCACCCTGAGCAGTTCTTC.

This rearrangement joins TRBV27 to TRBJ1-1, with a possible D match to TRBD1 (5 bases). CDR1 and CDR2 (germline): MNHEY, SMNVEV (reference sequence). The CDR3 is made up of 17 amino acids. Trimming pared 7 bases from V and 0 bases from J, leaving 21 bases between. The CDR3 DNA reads TGTGCCAGCACCTCCGGACACGGGCGGGGTATGAACACTGAAGCTTTCTTT. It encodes CASTSGHGRGMNTEAFF.

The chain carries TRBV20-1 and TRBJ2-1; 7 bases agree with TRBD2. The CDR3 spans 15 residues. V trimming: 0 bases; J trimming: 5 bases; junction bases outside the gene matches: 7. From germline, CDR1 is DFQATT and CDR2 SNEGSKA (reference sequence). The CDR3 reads CSARDGRGGDNEQFF. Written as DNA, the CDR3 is TGCAGTGCTAGAGATGGGCGGGGAGGGGACAATGAGCAGTTCTTC.

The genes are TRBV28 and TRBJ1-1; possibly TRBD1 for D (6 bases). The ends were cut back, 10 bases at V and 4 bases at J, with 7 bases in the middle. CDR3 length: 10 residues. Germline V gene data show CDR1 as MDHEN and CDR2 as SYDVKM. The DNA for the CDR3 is TGTGCCACAGGGGTCACTGAAGCTTTCTTT. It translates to CATGVTEAFF.

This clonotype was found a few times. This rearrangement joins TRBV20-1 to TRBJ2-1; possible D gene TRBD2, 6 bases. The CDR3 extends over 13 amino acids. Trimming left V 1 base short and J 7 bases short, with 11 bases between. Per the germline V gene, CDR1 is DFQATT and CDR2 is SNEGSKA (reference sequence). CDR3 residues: CSARGLVGNEQFF. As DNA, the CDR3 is TGCAGTGCTAGAGGACTAGTTGGGAATGAGCAGTTCTTC.

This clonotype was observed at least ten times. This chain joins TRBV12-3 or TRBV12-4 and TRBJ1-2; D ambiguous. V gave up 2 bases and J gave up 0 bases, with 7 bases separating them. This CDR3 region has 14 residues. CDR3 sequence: CASSLRLANYGYTF. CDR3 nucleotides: TGTGCCAGCAGTTTACGCTTAGCTAACTATGGCTACACCTTC.

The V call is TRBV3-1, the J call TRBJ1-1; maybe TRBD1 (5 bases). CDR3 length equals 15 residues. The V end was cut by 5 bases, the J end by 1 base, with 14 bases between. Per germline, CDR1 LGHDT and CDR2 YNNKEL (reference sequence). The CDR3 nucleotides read TGTGCCAGCAGCGAGCCAGGGTCCGGGAACACTGAAGCTTTCTTT. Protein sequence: CASSEPGSGNTEAFF.

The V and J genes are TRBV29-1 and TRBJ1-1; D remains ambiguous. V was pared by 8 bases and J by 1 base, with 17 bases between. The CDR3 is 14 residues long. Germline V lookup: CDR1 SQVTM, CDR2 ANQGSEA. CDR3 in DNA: TGCAGCATCCAGAGGGTTTATAGGAACACTGAAGCTTTCTTT. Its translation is CSIQRVYRNTEAFF.

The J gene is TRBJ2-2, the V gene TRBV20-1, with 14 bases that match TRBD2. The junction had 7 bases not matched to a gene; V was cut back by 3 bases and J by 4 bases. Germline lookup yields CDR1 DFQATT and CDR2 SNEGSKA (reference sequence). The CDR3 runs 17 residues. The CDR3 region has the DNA TGCAGTGCTAGTACCCCGGGACTAGCGGGAGTCACCGGGGAGCTGTTTTTT. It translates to CSASTPGLAGVTGELFF.

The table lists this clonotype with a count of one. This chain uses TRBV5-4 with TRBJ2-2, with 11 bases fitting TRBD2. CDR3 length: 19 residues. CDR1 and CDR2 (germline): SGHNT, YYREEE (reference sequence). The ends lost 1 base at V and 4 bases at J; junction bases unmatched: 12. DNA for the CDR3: TGTGCCAGCAGCTTGTGGCTAGCGGGGGGAAACGATTCCACCGGGGAGCTGTTTTTT. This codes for CASSLWLAGGNDSTGELFF.

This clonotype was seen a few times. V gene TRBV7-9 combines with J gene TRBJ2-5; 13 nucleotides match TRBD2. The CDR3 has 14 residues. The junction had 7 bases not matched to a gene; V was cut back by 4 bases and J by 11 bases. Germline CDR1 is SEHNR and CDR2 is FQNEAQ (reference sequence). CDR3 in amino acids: CASSSILAGGEQYF. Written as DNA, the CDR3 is TGTGCCAGCAGCTCCATACTAGCGGGAGGGGAGCAGTACTTC.

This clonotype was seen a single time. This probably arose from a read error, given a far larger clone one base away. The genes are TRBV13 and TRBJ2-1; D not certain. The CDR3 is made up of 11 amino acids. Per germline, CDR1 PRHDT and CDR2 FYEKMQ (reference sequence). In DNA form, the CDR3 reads TGTGCCAGCAGCTTCGACAATGGGCAGTTCTTC. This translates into CASSFDNGQFF. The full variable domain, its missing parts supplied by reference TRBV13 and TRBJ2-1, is AAGVIQSPRHLIKEKRETATLKCYPIPRHDTVYWYQQGPGQDPQFLISFYEKMQSDKGSIPDRFSAQQFSDYHSELNMSSLELGDSALYFCASSFDNGQFFGPGTRLTVL.

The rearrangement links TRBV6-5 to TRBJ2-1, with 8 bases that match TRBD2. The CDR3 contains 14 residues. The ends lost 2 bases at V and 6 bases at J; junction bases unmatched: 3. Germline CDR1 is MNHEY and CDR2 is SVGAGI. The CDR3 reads CASSYGLACNEQFF. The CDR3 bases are TGTGCCAGCAGTTACGGACTAGCCTGCAATGAGCAGTTCTTC.

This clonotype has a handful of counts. The CDR3: CASSLMPGGYTF. DNA of the CDR3: TGCGCCAGCAGCTTGATGCCGGGGGGCTACACCTTC. The chain combines TRBV5-1 with TRBJ1-2; D call uncertain. Trimming pared 1 base from V and 8 bases from J, leaving 9 bases between. CDR1 and CDR2 from the germline V gene are SGHRS and YFSETQ. The CDR3 loop spans 12 amino acids.

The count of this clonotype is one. CDR3 DNA: TGTGCCAGCAGCGCCGGAGGGAGGACCCATGGCTACACCTTC. Translation gives CASSAGGRTHGYTF. This sequence joins TRBV6-5 and TRBJ1-2; D not certain. The germline gives CDR1 MNHEY, CDR2 SVGAGI. This CDR3 is built from 14 residues. Trimming removed 6 bases at V and 6 bases at J, with 17 bases between.

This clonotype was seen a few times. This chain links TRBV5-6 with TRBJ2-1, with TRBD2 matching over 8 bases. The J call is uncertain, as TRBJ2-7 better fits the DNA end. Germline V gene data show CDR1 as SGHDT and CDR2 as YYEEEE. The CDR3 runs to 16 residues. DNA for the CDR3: TGTGCCAGCAGCTTGGACAGCGGGAGCTCCTACAATGAGCAGTACTTC. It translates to CASSLDSGSSYNEQYF.

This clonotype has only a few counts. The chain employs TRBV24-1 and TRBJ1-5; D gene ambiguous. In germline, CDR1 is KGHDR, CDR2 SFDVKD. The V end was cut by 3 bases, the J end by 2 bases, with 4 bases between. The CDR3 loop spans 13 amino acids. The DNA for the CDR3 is TGTGCCACCAGTGATACAGGCAATCAGCCCCAGCATTTT. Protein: CATSDTGNQPQHF.

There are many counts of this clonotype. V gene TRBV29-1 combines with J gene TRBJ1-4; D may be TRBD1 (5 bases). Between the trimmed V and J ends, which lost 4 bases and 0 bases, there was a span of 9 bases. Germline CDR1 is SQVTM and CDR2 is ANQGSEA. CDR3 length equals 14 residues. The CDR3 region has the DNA TGCAGCGTTGGAGGGGCCTCAACTAATGAAAAACTGTTTTTT. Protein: CSVGGASTNEKLFF.

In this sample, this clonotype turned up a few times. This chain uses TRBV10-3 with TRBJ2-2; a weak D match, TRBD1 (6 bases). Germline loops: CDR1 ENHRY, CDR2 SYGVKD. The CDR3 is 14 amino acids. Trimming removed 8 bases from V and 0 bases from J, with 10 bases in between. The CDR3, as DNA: TGTGCCATCCAACAGGGATCGAACACCGGGGAGCTGTTTTTT. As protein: CAIQQGSNTGELFF.